The source of this TCR beta chain is a study of T cells in Graves' hyperthyroidism and ophthalmopathy. Study-level points and caveats: Most thyroid clonotypes expanded above 0.001 appeared in blood too.

Comments on this clonotype: The antigen remains undetermined.

RNA transcripts were the template for amplifying TCR beta CDR3 regions. A first-round RT-PCR of the TCR CDR3 used the HTBI primer set. TCRdb analysed the multiplex PCR reads with MiXCR anew, one entry per CDR3 protein. This sample has about 500,000 distinct CDR3 sequences, with over 13% found just once. Calling Graves' hyperthyroidism stable meant ophthalmopathy did not progress within 18 months. Germline V gene sequence: CDR1 MNHEY, CDR2 SVGAGI. Trimming cost V 2 bases and J 0 bases; bases outside gene matches: 6. CDR3 size: 17 residues. Sequencing was carried out using blood. The chain couples TRBV6-5 to TRBJ2-3; 9 bases map to TRBD2. The sequence was obtained from a woman between 18 and 30 years old with Graves' hyperthyroidism. CDR3 DNA sequence: TGTGCCAGCAGTTACCTGGTGACTAGCGGTAGCACAGATACGCAGTATTTT. It specifies CASSYLVTSGSTDTQYF.